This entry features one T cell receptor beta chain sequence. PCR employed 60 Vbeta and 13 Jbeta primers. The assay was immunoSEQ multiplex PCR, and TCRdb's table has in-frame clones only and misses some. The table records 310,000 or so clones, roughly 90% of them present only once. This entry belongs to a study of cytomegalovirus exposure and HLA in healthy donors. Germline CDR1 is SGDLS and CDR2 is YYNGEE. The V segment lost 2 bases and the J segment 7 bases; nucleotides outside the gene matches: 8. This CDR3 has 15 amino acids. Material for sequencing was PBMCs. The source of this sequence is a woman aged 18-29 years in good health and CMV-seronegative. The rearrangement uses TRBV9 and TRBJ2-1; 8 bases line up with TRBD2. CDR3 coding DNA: TGTGCCAGCAGCGTCTCCGGGGGGGCCGTTAATGAGCAGTTCTTC. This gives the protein CASSVSGGAVNEQFF.